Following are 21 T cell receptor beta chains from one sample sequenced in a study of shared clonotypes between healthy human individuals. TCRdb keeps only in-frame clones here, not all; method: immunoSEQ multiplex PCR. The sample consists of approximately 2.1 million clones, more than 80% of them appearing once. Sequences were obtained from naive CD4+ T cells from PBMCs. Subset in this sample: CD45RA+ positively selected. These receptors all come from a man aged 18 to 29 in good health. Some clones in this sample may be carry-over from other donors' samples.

The CDR3 loop is CASSWDLLSHNEQFF. Written as DNA, the CDR3 is TGCGCCAGCAGCTGGGACTTATTATCCCACAATGAGCAGTTCTTC. The J gene is TRBJ2-1, the V gene TRBV5-1, with D possibly being TRBD2 (6 bases). Germline lookup yields CDR1 SGHRS and CDR2 YFSETQ. The V end lost 3 bases, the J end lost 5 bases, and 15 bases lay between the germline ends. The CDR3 is 15 amino acids.

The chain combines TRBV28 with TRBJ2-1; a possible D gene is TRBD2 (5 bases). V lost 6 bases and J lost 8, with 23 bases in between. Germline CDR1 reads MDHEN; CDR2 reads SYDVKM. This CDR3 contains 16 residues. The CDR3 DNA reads TGTGCCAGCAGAGTAGGAGGACTCCGCAATCGGGATGAGCAGTTCTTC. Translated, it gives CASRVGGLRNRDEQFF.

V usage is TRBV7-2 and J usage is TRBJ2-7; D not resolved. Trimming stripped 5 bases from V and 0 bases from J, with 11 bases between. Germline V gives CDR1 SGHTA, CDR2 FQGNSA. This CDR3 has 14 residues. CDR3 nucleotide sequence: TGTGCCAGCAGCCATGGGGTCCGCTCCTACGAGCAGTACTTC. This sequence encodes CASSHGVRSYEQYF. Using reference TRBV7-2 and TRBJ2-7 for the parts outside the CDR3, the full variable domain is GAGVSQSPSNKVTEKGKDVELRCDPISGHTALYWYRQSLGQGLEFLIYFQGNSAPDKSGLPSDRFSAERTGGSVSTLTIQRTQQEDSAVYLCASSHGVRSYEQYFGPGTRLTVT.

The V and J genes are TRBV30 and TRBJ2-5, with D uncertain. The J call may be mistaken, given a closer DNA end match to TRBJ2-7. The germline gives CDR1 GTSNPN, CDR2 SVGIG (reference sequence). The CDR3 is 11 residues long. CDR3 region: CAWSVRYEQYF. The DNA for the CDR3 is TGTGCCTGGAGCGTCCGGTACGAGCAGTACTTC.

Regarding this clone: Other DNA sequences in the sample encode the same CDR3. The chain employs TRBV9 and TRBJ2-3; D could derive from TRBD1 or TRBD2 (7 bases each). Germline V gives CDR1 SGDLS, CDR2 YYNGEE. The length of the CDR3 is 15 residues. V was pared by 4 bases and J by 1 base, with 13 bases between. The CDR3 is CASSPRGGRTDTQYF. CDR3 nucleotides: TGTGCCAGCAGCCCCAGGGGGGGTCGCACAGATACGCAGTATTTT.

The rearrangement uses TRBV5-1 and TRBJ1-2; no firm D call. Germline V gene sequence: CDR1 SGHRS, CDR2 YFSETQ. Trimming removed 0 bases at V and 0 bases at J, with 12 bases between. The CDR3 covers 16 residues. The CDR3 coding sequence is TGCGCCAGCAGCTTGGACTATATGGGAGCTAACTATGGCTACACCTTC. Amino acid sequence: CASSLDYMGANYGYTF.

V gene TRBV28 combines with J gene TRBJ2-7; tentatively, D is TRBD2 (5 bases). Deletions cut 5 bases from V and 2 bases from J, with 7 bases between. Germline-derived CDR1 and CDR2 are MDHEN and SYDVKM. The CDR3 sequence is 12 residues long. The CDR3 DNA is TGTGCCAGCAGTCCCGGGACCTACGAGCAGTACTTC. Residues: CASSPGTYEQYF.

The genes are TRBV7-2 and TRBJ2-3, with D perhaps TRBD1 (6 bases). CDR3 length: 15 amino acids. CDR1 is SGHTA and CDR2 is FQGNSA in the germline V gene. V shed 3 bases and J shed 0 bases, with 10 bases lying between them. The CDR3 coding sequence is TGTGCCAGCAGCTTTTATGGACAGAGCACAGATACGCAGTATTTT. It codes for CASSFYGQSTDTQYF.

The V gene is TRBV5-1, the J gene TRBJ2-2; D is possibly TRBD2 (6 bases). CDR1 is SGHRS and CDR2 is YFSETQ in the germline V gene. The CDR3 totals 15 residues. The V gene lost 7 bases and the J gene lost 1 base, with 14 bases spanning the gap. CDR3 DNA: TGCGCCAGCCAGTTGGCGGGATTGAACACCGGGGAGCTGTTTTTT. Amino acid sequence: CASQLAGLNTGELFF.

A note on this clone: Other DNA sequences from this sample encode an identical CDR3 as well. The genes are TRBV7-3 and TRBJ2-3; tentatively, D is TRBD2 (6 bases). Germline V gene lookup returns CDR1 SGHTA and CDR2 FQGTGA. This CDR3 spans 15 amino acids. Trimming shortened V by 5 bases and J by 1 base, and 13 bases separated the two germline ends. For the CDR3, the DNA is TGTGCCAGCAGCCCGCGGGGCGGGCGCACAGATACGCAGTATTTT. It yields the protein CASSPRGGRTDTQYF. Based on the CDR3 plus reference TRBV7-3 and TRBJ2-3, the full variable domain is GAGVSQTPSNKVTEKGKYVELRCDPISGHTALYWYRQSLGQGPEFLIYFQGTGAADDSGLPNDRFFAVRPEGSVSTLKIQRTERGDSAVYLCASSPRGGRTDTQYFGPGTRLTVL.

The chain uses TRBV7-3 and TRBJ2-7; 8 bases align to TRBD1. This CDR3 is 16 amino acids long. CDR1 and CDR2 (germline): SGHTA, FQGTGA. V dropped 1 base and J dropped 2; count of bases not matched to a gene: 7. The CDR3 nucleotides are TGTGCCAGCAGCTTAAATCCTGACAGGGGCACCTACGAGCAGTACTTC. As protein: CASSLNPDRGTYEQYF.

The CDR3 nucleotides read TGTGCCAGCAGCGTAGATGGGGCTAGCGGGAGCGATGAGCAGTTCTTC. Translating gives CASSVDGASGSDEQFF. This rearrangement joins TRBV9 to TRBJ2-1; 10 nucleotides agree with TRBD2. The CDR3 extends over 16 amino acids. CDR1 and CDR2 from the germline V gene are SGDLS and YYNGEE. V lost 0 bases, J lost 8 bases, and 8 bases stayed unmatched.

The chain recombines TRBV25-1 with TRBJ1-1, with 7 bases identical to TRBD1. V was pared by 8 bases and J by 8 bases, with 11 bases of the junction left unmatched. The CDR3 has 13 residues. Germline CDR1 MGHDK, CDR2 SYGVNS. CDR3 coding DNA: TGTGCCAGCGGAGGACAGGCAGAAGTGGAAGCTTTCTTT. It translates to CASGGQAEVEAFF. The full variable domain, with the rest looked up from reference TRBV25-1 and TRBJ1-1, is EADIYQTPRYLVIGTGKKITLECSQTMGHDKMYWYQQDPGMELHLIHYSYGVNSTEKGDLSSESTVSRIRTEHFPLTLESARPSHTSQYLCASGGQAEVEAFFGQGTRLTVV.

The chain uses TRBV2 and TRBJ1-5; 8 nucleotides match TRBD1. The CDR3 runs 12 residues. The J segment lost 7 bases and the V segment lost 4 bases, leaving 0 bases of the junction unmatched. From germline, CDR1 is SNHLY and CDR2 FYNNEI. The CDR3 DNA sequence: TGTGCCAGCAGTGGGACAGGGCAGCCCCAGCATTTT. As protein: CASSGTGQPQHF.

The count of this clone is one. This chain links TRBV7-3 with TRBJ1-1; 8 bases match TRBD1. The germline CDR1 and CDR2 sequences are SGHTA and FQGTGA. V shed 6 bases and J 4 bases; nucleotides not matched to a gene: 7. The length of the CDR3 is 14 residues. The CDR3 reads CASSPRTGTTEAFF. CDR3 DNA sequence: TGTGCCAGCAGTCCACGGACAGGGACCACTGAAGCTTTCTTT.

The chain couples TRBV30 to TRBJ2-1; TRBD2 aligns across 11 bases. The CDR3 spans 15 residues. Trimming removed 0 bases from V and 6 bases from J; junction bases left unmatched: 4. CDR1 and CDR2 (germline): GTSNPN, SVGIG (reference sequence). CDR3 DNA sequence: TGTGCCTGGAGTGTACAACTAGCGGGAGTCAATGAGCAGTTCTTC. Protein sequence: CAWSVQLAGVNEQFF.

DNA for the CDR3: TGTGCCAGCAGCCAACCCTCGGGATGTGTGAGCGAGCAGTACTTC. Translated, it gives CASSQPSGCVSEQYF. J is TRBJ2-7 and V is TRBV6-4; D possibly corresponds to TRBD2 (5 bases). CDR1 MRHNA and CDR2 SNTAGT come from the germline V gene. This CDR3 region has 15 residues. V was pared by 6 bases and J by 6 bases, with 21 bases between.

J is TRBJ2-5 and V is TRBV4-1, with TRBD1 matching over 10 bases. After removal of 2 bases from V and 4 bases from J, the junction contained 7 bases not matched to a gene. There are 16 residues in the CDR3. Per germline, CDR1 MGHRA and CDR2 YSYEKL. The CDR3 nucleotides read TGCGCCAGCAGCCAACCCCGGACAGGGGGAGGAGAGACCCAGTACTTC. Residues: CASSQPRTGGGETQYF.

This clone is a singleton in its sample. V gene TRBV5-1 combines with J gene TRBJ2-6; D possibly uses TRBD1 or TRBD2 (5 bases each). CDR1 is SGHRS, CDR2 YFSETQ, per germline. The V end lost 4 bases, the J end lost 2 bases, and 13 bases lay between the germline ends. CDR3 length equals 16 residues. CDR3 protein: CASSPAEGTGANVLTF. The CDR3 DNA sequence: TGCGCCAGCAGCCCGGCTGAGGGGACTGGGGCCAACGTCCTGACTTTC.

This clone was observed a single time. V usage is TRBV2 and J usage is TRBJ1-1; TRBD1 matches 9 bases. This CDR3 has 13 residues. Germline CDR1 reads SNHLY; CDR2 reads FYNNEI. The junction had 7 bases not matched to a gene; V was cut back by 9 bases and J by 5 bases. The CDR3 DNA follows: TGTGCCAGTTGGGACAGGGTGAGGACTGAAGCTTTCTTT. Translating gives CASWDRVRTEAFF.

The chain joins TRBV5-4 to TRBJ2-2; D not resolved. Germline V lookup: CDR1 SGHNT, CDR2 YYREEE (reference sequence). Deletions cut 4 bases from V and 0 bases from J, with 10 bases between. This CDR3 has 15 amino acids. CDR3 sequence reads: CASSPQSTNTGELFF. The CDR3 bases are TGTGCCAGCAGCCCCCAATCAACGAACACCGGGGAGCTGTTTTTT.